Listed below are T cell receptor beta chains from one sample, sequenced in a study of cytotoxic CD8 clonotypes in ibrutinib-treated CLL. Repertoires were generated with immunoSEQ multiplex PCR, while TCRdb's copy carries only in-frame clones and drops some. The table records about 270,000 clones, approximately 76% of them present only once. This material consisted of PBMCs, taken at disease progression, from a patient treated with ibrutinib. The receptor source for this set is a human donor with chronic lymphocytic leukemia. Each CDR3 is given with its conserved first and last residue. A D gene is named only where the DNA matches it firmly. Clone size appears in some rows only: once, few, many, or a class for an expanded clone.

clone size	V gene	D gene	J gene	CDR3 DNA	CDR3 protein
NA	TRBV27	TRBD1	TRBJ1-2	TGTGCCAGCAGCCCGGTTAGGGGGCGAGGCTACACCTTC	CASSPVRGRGYTF
NA	TRBV11-2	NA	TRBJ1-1	TGTGCCAGCAGCTTAGCCTCGGTGGCCAGAGGCATGAACACTGAAGCTTTCTTT	CASSLASVARGMNTEAFF
NA	TRBV5-4	NA	TRBJ2-7	TGTGCCAGCAGCTTGGCGGGACCCATTTCCTACGAGCAGTACTTC	CASSLAGPISYEQYF
NA	TRBV2	NA	TRBJ1-2	TGTGCCAGCAGTGTAGGCGGCGGCCGAAACTATGGCTACACCTTC	CASSVGGGRNYGYTF
NA	TRBV7-9	NA	TRBJ2-3	TGTGCCAGCAGCCCTGACGGGCGGGACACAGATACGCAGTATTTT	CASSPDGRDTDTQYF
NA	TRBV5-1	TRBD1	TRBJ1-4	TGCGCCAGCAGCTCGACAGGGGATAGAGTGGGAAAACTGTTTTTT	CASSSTGDRVGKLFF
NA	TRBV7-6	NA	TRBJ2-3	TGTGCCAGCAGCTTAGGGCGGGGAACCACAGATACGCAGTATTTT	CASSLGRGTTDTQYF
once	TRBV27	TRBD2	TRBJ2-7	TGTGCCAGCAGTTTGGGTCTAGCGGGCTACGAGCAGTACTTC	CASSLGLAGYEQYF
NA	TRBV9	TRBD2	TRBJ2-2	TGTGCCAGCAGCGTAGGAAGCGGGGCGAACACCGGGGAGCTGTTTTTT	CASSVGSGANTGELFF
NA	TRBV11-2	NA	TRBJ1-2	TGTGCCAGCAGCTTCGCACAAGCTAACTATGGCTACACCTTC	CASSFAQANYGYTF